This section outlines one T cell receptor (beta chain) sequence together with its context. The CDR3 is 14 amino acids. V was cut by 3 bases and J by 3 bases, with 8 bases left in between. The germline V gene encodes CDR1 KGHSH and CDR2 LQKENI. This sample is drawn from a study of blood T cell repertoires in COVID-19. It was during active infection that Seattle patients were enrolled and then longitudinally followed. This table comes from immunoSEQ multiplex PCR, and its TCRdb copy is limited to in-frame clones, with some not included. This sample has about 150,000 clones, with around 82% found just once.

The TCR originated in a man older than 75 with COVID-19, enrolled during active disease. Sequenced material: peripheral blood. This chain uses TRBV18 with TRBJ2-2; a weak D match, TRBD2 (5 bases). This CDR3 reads CASSPLEDTGELFF. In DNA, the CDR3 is TGTGCCAGCTCACCTCTGGAGGACACCGGGGAGCTGTTTTTT.